A single sample is the source of the 23 T cell receptor beta chains below, sequenced in a study of tumor-infiltrating lymphocytes in primary liver carcinoma. The tissue used was unsorted bulk material of roughly 17-33 mg. RNA and DNA were co-extracted from it with the AllPrep DNA/RNA mini kit. From about 490 ng of total RNA, TCR beta-specific cDNA was reverse-transcribed using a constant-region primer. Employing slightly modified ARM-PCR, three nested multiplex PCR rounds were run, and these gave rise to the TCR beta libraries. The first two PCR rounds, roughly 10 cycles each, used TRBV1-TRBV30 forward primers and a C-beta reverse primer. TCRdb ran MiXCR on the multiplex PCR reads and lists one entry per CDR3 protein. This table holds some 120,000 distinct CDR3 sequences, 55% to 75% found once. What was sequenced was liver tumor tissue from sampling region 1. As for subset: tumor region T1, superior pole. These receptors were collected from a woman aged 55-75 years with primary liver carcinoma and hepatitis B virus infection.

With respect to this clonotype: The final CDR3 position lacks the conserved phenylalanine or tryptophan, pointing to a likely read error. The chain joins TRBV29-1 to TRBJ2-1; no definite D call. CDR1 SQVTM and CDR2 ANQGSEA come from the germline V gene. This CDR3 comprises 16 residues. Here the CDR3 DNA reads TGCAGTGTTGAAGATGTAAGCTTAACGCACTACAATGAGCAGTTCTCA. Amino acids: CSVEDVSLTHYNEQFS.

On this clonotype itself: A read error may explain this, as a much larger clone is one base away. In nucleotides, the CDR3 is TGCGCCAGCAGCCAAGAAACCCCTAGCGGAGGGGAGCAGTACTTC. Translation: CASSQETPSGGEQYF. The chain recombines TRBV4-1 with TRBJ2-7, with 7 bases identical to TRBD2. The junction had 9 bases not matched to a gene; V was cut back by 0 bases and J by 7 bases. CDR1 is MGHRA, CDR2 YSYEKL, per germline. The CDR3 is 15 residues long.

Regarding this clonotype: One end of the junction fails to match germline, which may point to a read error. The chain combines TRBV11-2 with TRBJ1-1, with unresolved D. Germline V gene sequence: CDR1 SGHAT, CDR2 FQNNGV. The CDR3 runs to 13 residues. CDR3 region: CASSPSLNNEAFF. CDR3 nucleotides: TGTGCCAGCAGTCCTAGTTTGAACAATGAAGCTTTCTTT.

The V and J genes are TRBV2 and TRBJ2-1, with D maybe TRBD2 (6 bases). The CDR3 is 15 amino acids. Germline-derived CDR1 and CDR2 are SNHLY and FYNNEI. Trimming left V 7 bases short and J 4 bases short, with 17 bases between. CDR3 protein: CASNTGEGIYNEQFF. Here the CDR3 DNA reads TGTGCCAGCAATACGGGAGAGGGGATTTACAATGAGCAGTTCTTC.

The chain links TRBV28 to TRBJ2-4, with D possibly TRBD2 on 7 matching bases. CDR3 length equals 14 residues. Trimming took 3 bases from V and 8 from J, leaving 14 bases between them. CDR1 is MDHEN, CDR2 SYDVKM, per germline. Here the CDR3 reads CASSFMGGPDIQYF. In DNA form, the CDR3 reads TGTGCCAGCAGTTTCATGGGGGGGCCAGACATTCAGTACTTC. Together with reference TRBV28 and TRBJ2-4, the CDR3 gives the full variable domain: DVKVTQSSRYLVKRTGEKVFLECVQDMDHENMFWYRQDPGLGLRLIYFSYDVKMKEKGDIPEGYSVSREKKERFSLILESASTNQTSMYLCASSFMGGPDIQYFGAGTRLSVL.

V usage is TRBV28 and J usage is TRBJ2-1; the D gene is possibly TRBD2 (5 bases). Germline CDR1 reads MDHEN; CDR2 reads SYDVKM. This CDR3 is 15 amino acids long. The ends were cut back, 5 bases at V and 3 bases at J, with 14 bases in the middle. CDR3 loop: CASSRLQTNYNEQFF. The DNA of the CDR3 is TGTGCCAGCAGTCGACTCCAGACTAACTACAATGAGCAGTTCTTC.

The CDR3 region is CASKANRAGGYNEQFF. CDR3 bases: TGTGCCAGCAAGGCGAACCGGGCGGGGGGATACAATGAGCAGTTCTTC. This chain connects TRBV28 to TRBJ2-1, with TRBD2 matching 8 bases. The CDR3 contains 16 residues. The V and J ends lost 7 bases and 4 bases, in that order; junction bases with no gene match: 12. Germline V lookup: CDR1 MDHEN, CDR2 SYDVKM.

A remark on this clonotype: Sequence at one end of the junction differs from germline and may be a read error. The chain couples TRBV11-2 to TRBJ2-5, with D possibly called TRBD1 or TRBD2 (5 bases each). CDR1 is SGHAT, CDR2 FQNNGV, per germline. The CDR3 contains 13 residues. The CDR3 sequence: CARSLEFKGSQYF. CDR3 bases: TGTGCCAGGAGCTTAGAATTCAAGGGGAGCCAGTACTTC.

The V call is TRBV11-1, the J call TRBJ2-1; D not certain. The end of the DNA fits TRBJ2-7 better, so the J call may be wrong. Per germline, CDR1 SGHAT and CDR2 FQDESV (reference sequence). The CDR3 runs to 13 residues. CDR3 DNA sequence: TGTGCCAGCAGCTTCGGCAGGTACGATGAGCAGTACTTC. Protein: CASSFGRYDEQYF.

As concerns this clonotype: A much larger clone sits a single nucleotide away, making a read error possible. The genes are TRBV6-5 and TRBJ2-3; TRBD1 aligns across 7 bases. This CDR3 is 15 amino acids long. From germline, CDR1 is MNHEY and CDR2 SVGAGI. The CDR3, as DNA: TGTGCCAACAGTTACCACACAGGGGCGGCAGATACGCAGTATTTT. This translates into CANSYHTGAADTQYF.

For this clonotype: This sequence may be a read error, since a much larger clone differs from it by one base. The chain employs TRBV29-1 and TRBJ2-5, with D unresolved. Germline V CDR1 and CDR2: SQVTM, ANQGSEA. This CDR3 contains 13 residues. V was clipped by 6 bases and J by 1 base, with 12 bases between them. The CDR3 region has the DNA TGCAGCGTCCTAAGGGCCTTCCAAGAGACCCAGTACTTC. It yields the protein CSVLRAFQETQYF.

The rearrangement uses TRBV6-5 and TRBJ1-2; TRBD1 aligns across 10 bases. Unmatched junction bases numbered 2, after V lost 8 bases and J lost 5 bases. In germline, CDR1 is MNHEY, CDR2 SVGAGI. CDR3 length: 12 amino acids. CDR3 protein: CASGDRGYGYTF. As DNA, the CDR3 is TGTGCCAGCGGGGACAGGGGTTATGGCTACACCTTC.

This clonotype has ten or more counts. This chain uses TRBV5-6 with TRBJ1-1, with TRBD1 matching over 9 bases. The CDR3 is made up of 13 amino acids. CDR1 SGHDT and CDR2 YYEEEE come from the germline V gene. Germline trimming cut 3 bases from V and 4 bases from J; bases unmatched to any gene: 1. The CDR3 sequence: CASSWDRATEAFF. CDR3 sequence (DNA): TGTGCCAGCAGCTGGGACAGGGCCACTGAAGCTTTCTTT.

As to this clonotype: This likely comes from a read error, as the CDR3 has no conserved phenylalanine or tryptophan at its end. The chain combines TRBV29-1 with TRBJ1-1, with D perhaps TRBD1 (6 bases). The CDR3 totals 12 residues. The germline V gene has CDR1 SQVTM and CDR2 ANQGSEA. The CDR3 bases are TGTAGCGTTGCCGGGGGCGGCACTGAAGCTTTCTTA. Translation: CSVAGGGTEAFL.

CDR3 loop: CASRPHREPSGANVLTF. The CDR3 bases are TGTGCCAGCAGACCACACAGGGAACCCTCTGGGGCCAACGTCCTGACTTTC. V usage is TRBV28 and J usage is TRBJ2-6, with a tentative D call TRBD1 (6 bases). Germline assignment: CDR1 MDHEN and CDR2 SYDVKM. V shed 6 bases and J shed 0 bases, with 15 bases lying between them. The CDR3 contains 17 residues.

The chain links TRBV7-9 to TRBJ1-2; D remains ambiguous. V was pared by 4 bases and J by 8 bases, with 17 bases between. The length of the CDR3 is 14 residues. From germline, CDR1 is SEHNR and CDR2 FQNEAQ (reference sequence). In nucleotides, the CDR3 is TGTGCCAGCAGCTCCCAGCACGGTTCGGAAGGCTACACCTTC. Translated: CASSSQHGSEGYTF.

The chain recombines TRBV18 with TRBJ2-2; perhaps TRBD2 as D (6 bases). V dropped 1 base and J dropped 1 base, with 13 bases sitting between them. This CDR3 has 17 residues. Germline V gives CDR1 KGHSH, CDR2 LQKENI. CDR3 sequence (DNA): TGTGCCAGCTCACCACGGGTAGGGGACTTGAACACCGGGGAGCTGTTTTTT. It codes for CASSPRVGDLNTGELFF.

This clonotype was observed many times. The chain recombines TRBV29-1 with TRBJ2-5; no definite D call. CDR1 and CDR2 (germline): SQVTM, ANQGSEA. The CDR3 has 12 residues. V shed 3 bases and J shed 1 base, with 6 bases lying between them. CDR3 in amino acids: CSVDPAQETQYF. The CDR3 nucleotides read TGCAGCGTTGATCCGGCCCAAGAGACCCAGTACTTC.

This clonotype was seen a handful of times. A much larger clone differs from this one at a single base, so this may be a read error. The V gene is TRBV12-3 or TRBV12-4, the J gene TRBJ1-5; D is possibly TRBD2 (5 bases). The J call may not be correct, given that the DNA end is closer to TRBJ2-3. This CDR3 is built from 14 residues. The chain's CDR3 is CASSFDLEDQPQYF. DNA for the CDR3: TGTGCCAGCAGTTTTGACCTGGAGGATCAGCCCCAGTATTTT.

Remarks on this clonotype: With a much larger clone just one base away, this may be a read error. The chain employs TRBV29-1 and TRBJ2-1, with D perhaps TRBD2 (6 bases). The CDR3 has 15 amino acids. Germline CDR1 is SQVTM and CDR2 is ANQGSEA. The germline V and J ends were trimmed by 8 bases and 8 bases, with 25 bases remaining between them. This CDR3 is CSTTTSHSRPDEQFF. In DNA form, the CDR3 reads TGCAGCACCACGACTAGTCATTCTCGTCCCGATGAGCAGTTCTTC.

Of note for this clonotype: This CDR3 is missing its conserved last phenylalanine or tryptophan, likely due to a read error. Because the CDR3's place on the DNA is in doubt, the DNA is left out and the CDR3 is given as listed by TCRdb. This chain links TRBV11-2 with TRBJ2-4; the table calls TRBD2, which could not be checked here. Germline V gene data show CDR1 as SGHAT and CDR2 as FQNNGV. The length of the CDR3 is 14 amino acids, counting both ends. CDR3 protein: CASSLAGPENIQYL.

The J gene is TRBJ2-1, the V gene TRBV6-1; D not resolved. From germline, CDR1 is MNHNS and CDR2 SASEGT. Trimming stripped 4 bases from V and 0 bases from J, with 16 bases between. This CDR3 spans 17 amino acids. This CDR3 is CASSGTFLGNSYNEQFF. Here the CDR3 DNA reads TGTGCCAGCAGTGGGACCTTTCTTGGGAACTCCTACAATGAGCAGTTCTTC.

This clonotype was recorded once. A much larger clone lies one base from this, so it may be a read error. The chain employs TRBV29-1 and TRBJ2-2; 7 bases fit TRBD2. The germline V gene encodes CDR1 SQVTM and CDR2 ANQGSEA. This CDR3 is built from 15 residues. The CDR3 region has the DNA TGCAGCGCCAAGGGAGGGTCCTCGAACACCGGGGAGCCGTTTTTT. Protein sequence: CSAKGGSSNTGEPFF.